This T cell receptor (beta chain) came from a study of blood T cell repertoires in COVID-19. In the study overall: Donors in the United States, Italy and Spain gave samples during acute or convalescent COVID-19. Sample material is recorded as cDNA or gDNA derived from T cells, B-cell-depleted T cells, or PBMCs.

In the authors' methods: How many nucleated cells were present was estimated from reference gene primer amplification. Method: immunoSEQ multiplex PCR; TCRdb's copy keeps in-frame clones and lacks some. D and trimming come from the DNA, and the V and J calls and clone size come from that table. The sample holds about 120,000 clones, around 82% seen once. V dropped 5 bases and J dropped 0 bases, with 14 bases sitting between them. From germline, CDR1 is SEHNR and CDR2 FQNEAQ (reference sequence). This CDR3 spans 16 amino acids. This clonotype originated in a human donor in a cohort sampled during active COVID-19. Sequenced: peripheral blood. The chain uses TRBV7-9 and TRBJ1-3; a possible D gene is TRBD1 (5 bases). CDR3 loop: CASSPRTRHSGNTIYF. In DNA, the CDR3 is TGTGCCAGCAGCCCCCGGACAAGACACTCTGGAAACACCATATATTTT. The variable domain in full, with the rest retrieved from reference TRBV7-9 and TRBJ1-3, is DTGVSQNPRHKITKRGQNVTFRCDPISEHNRLYWYRQTLGQGPEFLTYFQNEAQLEKSRLLSDRFSAERPKGSFSTLEIQRTEQGDSAMYLCASSPRTRHSGNTIYFGEGSWLTVV.